The T cell receptor (beta chain) under discussion was sequenced for a study of cytomegalovirus exposure and HLA in healthy donors. Overall study results and limits: Most likely, a cluster of highly shared sequence variants arose as a sequencing artifact. Earlier analysis found most TCR beta V segments productive about 90% or about 30% of the time. Serostatus for CMV was the only available immune exposure information. Confirmation in vitro established that a few CMV-associated chains were specific for CMV antigens.

Trimming took off 1 base at V and 10 bases at J, with 8 bases between the two ends. The CDR3 is 12 residues long. Germline V gene sequence: CDR1 SGHDN, CDR2 FVKESK. Researchers ran the PCR with 60 Vbeta and 13 Jbeta primers. Profiled with immunoSEQ multiplex PCR; TCRdb holds only in-frame clones, not every one. Of around 250,000 clones in the sample, about 81% were seen once. This clone was found a few times. The antigen remains undetermined. The chain combines TRBV14 with TRBJ2-1; a weak D match, TRBD2 (5 bases). Sequenced input: PBMCs. The clonotype comes from a woman in her fifties or sixties in good health and CMV-seropositive. Here the CDR3 DNA reads TGTGCCAGCAGCCAAGTGCGGGTGGAGCAGTTCTTC. As protein: CASSQVRVEQFF.